The clone carrying this TCR beta chain was counted a few times. The data stem from a study of patients and donors after allogeneic stem cell transplantation. TCRdb processed the RT-PCR reads anew with MiXCR; each CDR3 protein has one entry. The sample lists about 230,000 distinct CDR3 sequences, roughly 15% occurring once. This CDR3 has 15 amino acids. Germline V gene lookup returns CDR1 MNHEY and CDR2 SMNVEV (reference sequence). V dropped 5 bases and J dropped 5 bases, with 19 bases sitting between them. The material sequenced was blood, either unsorted or a sorted T cell fraction (not recorded which). The source of this sequence is a human donor who was either an allogeneic HSCT recipient or a stem cell or donor lymphocyte infusion donor (not recorded which). It is not recorded whose cells these are; they may come from a transplant donor. This chain connects TRBV27 to TRBJ2-7, with D possibly TRBD1 on 6 matching bases. The chain's CDR3 is CASSGPGRGEDEQYF. The CDR3, as DNA: TGTGCCAGCAGTGGACCTGGCAGGGGAGAGGACGAGCAGTACTTC.